The source of this T cell receptor (beta chain) is a study of vaccination and CD4 T cells after COVID-19. On the study more broadly: The interval from dose two to post-vaccine sampling had a median of 72 days, and it ranged from 14 to 241.

Sequenced with the Oncomine TCR Beta short-read assay was DNA taken from cultured CD4+ T cells. TCRdb re-derived calls from the PCR reads in MiXCR, one entry per CDR3 protein. The data contain fewer than 13,000 distinct CDR3 sequences, approximately 66% of them singletons. Comments on this clonotype: Its antigen is unknown.

V shed 8 bases, J shed 7 bases, and the junction held 7 bases outside the gene matches. Germline assignment: CDR1 MNHEY and CDR2 SMNVEV (reference sequence). The CDR3 sequence is 13 residues long. Regarding treatment: approximately 9-day PBMC culture with coronavirus spike peptide pools or control peptides (ViraFEST assay). ViraFEST expanded antigen-specific T cells with peptide pools, then sequenced TCRs. The genes are TRBV27 and TRBJ2-7, with 11 bases that match TRBD2. The sequenced sample consisted of CD4+ T cells from blood, cultured in vitro. The receptor's source is a human donor who had recovered from COVID-19. The CDR3 nucleotides are TGTGCCAGCGGATTAGCGGGGGGGAAAGAGCAGTACTTC. Protein: CASGLAGGKEQYF.